Below, 10 T cell receptor beta chains from the same sample are listed, as sequenced in a study of T cell responses to AZD1222 COVID-19 vaccine. The assay was immunoSEQ multiplex PCR, and TCRdb's table has in-frame clones only and misses some. Of 85,000 to 110,000 clones in the sample, 90% are singletons; the top ten hold roughly 5%. Here the sequenced sample was peripheral blood, taken on day 0 of AZD1222 vaccination. The receptors were sampled from an adult in good health.

The V gene is TRBV7-9, the J gene TRBJ1-1, with D possibly TRBD1 on 6 matching bases. Trimming removed 2 bases from V and 5 bases from J, with 18 bases in between. Germline V gives CDR1 SEHNR, CDR2 FQNEAQ (reference sequence). The length of the CDR3 is 16 residues. CDR3 sequence: CASSLRAGRGATEAFF. The CDR3 nucleotides read TGTGCCAGCAGCTTAAGGGCAGGGCGGGGGGCAACTGAAGCTTTCTTT.

V gene TRBV7-6 combines with J gene TRBJ2-7, with a possible D match to TRBD1 (5 bases). Trimming cost V 4 bases and J 3 bases, with 13 bases left between them. Per the germline V gene, CDR1 is SGHVS and CDR2 is FNYEAQ. CDR3 size: 14 residues. CDR3 sequence: CASSYRGPGYEQYF. The CDR3 DNA reads TGTGCCAGCAGCTATAGGGGCCCAGGCTACGAGCAGTACTTC.

The gene calls are TRBV18 and TRBJ2-2; D is unclear. Germline V gene lookup returns CDR1 KGHSH and CDR2 LQKENI. Trimming cost V 3 bases and J 3 bases, with 5 bases left between them. This CDR3 is 13 amino acids long. CDR3 sequence reads: CASSPLDTGELFF. CDR3 sequence (DNA): TGTGCCAGCTCACCGCTTGACACCGGGGAGCTGTTTTTT.

V gene TRBV9 combines with J gene TRBJ1-2; no firm D call. The CDR3 consists of 13 residues. Trimming pared 3 bases from V and 2 bases from J, leaving 8 bases between. Germline lookup yields CDR1 SGDLS and CDR2 YYNGEE. The CDR3 reads CASSGASNYGYTF. The CDR3 DNA sequence: TGTGCCAGCAGCGGGGCCAGCAACTATGGCTACACCTTC.

This clone was seen a few times. This CDR3 is also generated by other DNA sequences in the sample. The V and J genes are TRBV9 and TRBJ1-1, with TRBD1 as a possible D gene (5 bases). The CDR3 sequence is 14 residues long. Per the germline V gene, CDR1 is SGDLS and CDR2 is YYNGEE. Trimming stripped 0 bases from V and 1 base from J, with 7 bases between. CDR3 sequence reads: CASSVVGGNTEAFF. CDR3 coding DNA: TGTGCCAGCAGCGTAGTCGGGGGGAACACTGAAGCTTTCTTT.

The chain joins TRBV2 to TRBJ1-1; maybe TRBD1 (6 bases). V was shortened by 6 bases and J by 8 bases, with 16 bases between the two germline ends. Germline CDR1 SNHLY, CDR2 FYNNEI. The CDR3 sequence is 13 residues long. In DNA form, the CDR3 reads TGTGCCAGCAGGTCAGGGGCCCTAAGCGAAGCTTTCTTT. This translates into CASRSGALSEAFF.

This clone occurred a few times. This sequence joins TRBV30 and TRBJ1-1; a possible D gene is TRBD1 (5 bases). Trimming cost V 2 bases and J 11 bases, with 12 bases left between them. The CDR3 covers 11 residues. Germline V gene lookup returns CDR1 GTSNPN and CDR2 SVGIG (reference sequence). The CDR3 DNA follows: TGTGCCTGGAGTTCAGGGACTTCGGCTTTCTTT. It yields the protein CAWSSGTSAFF.

In its sample, this clone was seen a few times. The J gene is TRBJ1-1, the V gene TRBV15, with D unresolved. This CDR3 comprises 14 residues. V gave up 0 bases and J gave up 1 base, with 6 bases separating them. Germline assignment: CDR1 LNHNV and CDR2 YYDKDF (reference sequence). CDR3 nucleotides: TGTGCCACCAGCAGAGATCCTACGAACACTGAAGCTTTCTTT. This encodes CATSRDPTNTEAFF.

This chain connects TRBV5-4 to TRBJ2-5; D is ambiguous. CDR1 and CDR2 (germline): SGHNT, YYREEE (reference sequence). V lost 7 bases to trimming and J lost 5 bases, with 15 bases between them. The CDR3 is 13 residues long. The CDR3 region has the DNA TGTGCCAGCGGCGGTTGGGGTGAGGAGACCCAGTACTTC. This sequence encodes CASGGWGEETQYF.

V gene TRBV28 combines with J gene TRBJ2-5; 9 positions match TRBD1. CDR1 is MDHEN, CDR2 SYDVKM, per germline. V was clipped by 6 bases and J by 1 base; unmatched bases: 9. CDR3 size: 16 residues. The CDR3 reads CASSGSGQGLQETQYF. The CDR3 nucleotides read TGTGCCAGCAGCGGATCGGGACAGGGCCTCCAAGAGACCCAGTACTTC.